These 9 T cell receptor beta chains were all obtained from the same sample, sequenced in a study of regulatory T cells in long-lasting Graves disease. Construction of TCR beta libraries relied on iRepertoire HTBI primers and on Arm-PCR targeting CDR3 regions. A single record per CDR3 protein comes from TCRdb applying MiXCR to the multiplex PCR reads. The profile shows around 480,000 distinct CDR3 sequences, 15% to 20% of them singletons. This sample's time point: newly diagnosed GD, antithyroid drugs for less than 3 months. PBMC-extracted RNA yielded the TCR library. The data also belong to a second study, concerning T cells in Graves' hyperthyroidism and ophthalmopathy.

The material sequenced was peripheral blood mononuclear cells (PBMCs), taken at new diagnosis, from a patient treated with antithyroid drugs. The origin of the receptors is a woman aged 35-65 years with Graves disease.

The chain combines TRBV5-1 with TRBJ2-6, with 9 nucleotides matching TRBD1. The V gene end was trimmed by 2 bases and the J gene end by 3 bases; junction bases not matched to a gene: 6. CDR3 length: 17 amino acids. Germline assignment: CDR1 SGHRS and CDR2 YFSETQ. The CDR3 spells CASSFGTGSFGANVLTF. The CDR3 bases are TGCGCCAGCAGCTTCGGGACAGGGTCCTTTGGGGCCAACGTCCTGACTTTC.

This clonotype was counted many times. V usage is TRBV12-3 or TRBV12-4 and J usage is TRBJ1-1; D ambiguous. V was pared by 3 bases and J by 1 base, with 9 bases between. The CDR3 sequence is 14 residues long. The DNA of the CDR3 is TGTGCCAGCAGTTTCGGGGTCGGGAACACTGAAGCTTTCTTT. It translates to CASSFGVGNTEAFF.

This clonotype was detected many times. The chain has TRBV28 and TRBJ2-7; D tentatively reads TRBD1 or TRBD2 (5 bases each). The CDR3 length is 17 residues. Trimming left V 4 bases short and J 5 bases short, with 24 bases between. CDR1 is MDHEN, CDR2 SYDVKM, per germline. CDR3 nucleotides: TGTGCCAGCAGTTCTGAAACAGGCAAAATGGGGGTTGACGAGCAGTACTTC. Translated: CASSSETGKMGVDEQYF. Filled out from reference TRBV28 and TRBJ2-7, the complete variable domain reads DVKVTQSSRYLVKRTGEKVFLECVQDMDHENMFWYRQDPGLGLRLIYFSYDVKMKEKGDIPEGYSVSREKKERFSLILESASTNQTSMYLCASSSETGKMGVDEQYFGPGTRLTVT.

This sequence joins TRBV4-1 and TRBJ1-1, with 8 bases identical to TRBD1. Germline V lookup: CDR1 MGHRA, CDR2 YSYEKL. The CDR3 contains 18 residues. The ends lost 0 bases at V and 0 bases at J; junction bases unmatched: 9. The CDR3 bases are TGCGCCAGCAGCCAAGAAGATGTGGCAGGGGGCATGAACACTGAAGCTTTCTTT. This sequence encodes CASSQEDVAGGMNTEAFF.

This clonotype was seen ten or more times. The rearrangement uses TRBV7-2 and TRBJ2-5; 10 nucleotides match TRBD2. CDR3 length equals 18 residues. CDR1 is SGHTA, CDR2 FQGNSA, per germline. Trimming cost V 0 bases and J 2 bases; bases outside gene matches: 9. The CDR3 spells CASSLALGLAGEQETQYF. The CDR3 DNA reads TGTGCCAGCAGCTTAGCGCTTGGGCTAGCGGGGGAACAAGAGACCCAGTACTTC.

This clonotype was counted between two and nine times. The rearrangement links TRBV19 to TRBJ2-1; a weak D match, TRBD1 (8 bases). The CDR3 loop spans 17 amino acids. Trimming took 3 bases from V and 2 from J, leaving 17 bases between them. Germline CDR1 and CDR2: LNHDA and SQIVND (reference sequence). CDR3 sequence reads: CASSMGRDRRAYNEQFF. The CDR3 bases are TGTGCCAGTAGTATGGGGAGGGACAGGCGGGCCTACAATGAGCAGTTCTTC.

This clonotype was counted only a few times. CDR3 sequence reads: CASSPALQETQYF. The CDR3 nucleotides read TGTGCCAGCTCACCGGCCCTTCAAGAGACCCAGTACTTC. This chain connects TRBV18 to TRBJ2-5; D not resolved. The CDR3 is 13 amino acids. Germline V gene data show CDR1 as KGHSH and CDR2 as LQKENI. V lost 3 bases and J lost 2, with 7 bases in between.

This clonotype was observed many times. The chain couples TRBV2 to TRBJ2-7, with TRBD1 matching 9 bases. J lost 4 bases, V lost 5 bases, and 3 bases had no gene match. CDR1 and CDR2 from the germline V gene are SNHLY and FYNNEI. This CDR3 has 13 residues. The CDR3 DNA reads TGTGCCAGCAGTTCCGGGACAGGGTACGAGCAGTACTTC. As protein: CASSSGTGYEQYF. Drawing the rest from reference TRBV2 and TRBJ2-7, the complete variable domain is EPEVTQTPSHQVTQMGQEVILRCVPISNHLYFYWYRQILGQKVEFLVSFYNNEISEKSEIFDDQFSVERPDGSNFTLKIRSTKLEDSAMYFCASSSGTGYEQYFGPGTRLTVT.

The gene calls are TRBV18 and TRBJ2-1; D is ambiguous. The V and J ends lost 6 bases and 1 base respectively, with 13 bases between them. CDR3 length equals 15 residues. CDR1 and CDR2 (germline): KGHSH, LQKENI. The CDR3 DNA follows: TGTGCCAGCTCGAGGCCGGATCGGTCCTACAATGAGCAGTTCTTC. Its translation: CASSRPDRSYNEQFF.